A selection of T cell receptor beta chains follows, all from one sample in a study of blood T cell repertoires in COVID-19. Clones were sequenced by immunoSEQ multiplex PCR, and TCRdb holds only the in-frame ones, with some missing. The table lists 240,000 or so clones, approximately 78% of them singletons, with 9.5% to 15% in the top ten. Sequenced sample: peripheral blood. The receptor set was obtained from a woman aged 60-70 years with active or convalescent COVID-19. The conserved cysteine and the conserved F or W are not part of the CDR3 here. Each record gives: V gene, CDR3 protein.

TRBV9,ASSPRQRKETQY
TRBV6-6,ASGRLNTEAF
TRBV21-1,ASSKCPHSSGANVLT
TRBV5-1,ASSLQSPGTGAYGYT
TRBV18,ASSRQGEVTGELF
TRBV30,AWSVLVDNSPLH
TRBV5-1,ASSLGRGRETQY
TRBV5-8,ASSEGTGGEKLF
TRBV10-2,ASRANMNTEAF
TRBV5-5,ASSVFTGTGGDEQY
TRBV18,ASSVGENTEAF
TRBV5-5,ASSSGGYSNQPQH
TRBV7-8,ASSLALTPWTSGGDYEQY
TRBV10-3,AISEGQGGQPQH
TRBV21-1,ASSKVPSRSYEQY
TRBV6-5,ASSSDRYQPQH
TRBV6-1,ASSAVMDRGRNIQY
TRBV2,ASSSSGVGTDTQY
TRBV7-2,ASSLGLAASDTQY
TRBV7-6,ASSSNADNEQF
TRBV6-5,ASSYQSSTVGYT
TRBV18,ASSTRGASSPLH
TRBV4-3,ASSQDGAGAIYNEQF
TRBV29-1,SVELLAGGRTDTQY
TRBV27,ASSLLGQTSGANVLT
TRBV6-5,ASKSGQTMNTEAF
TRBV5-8,ASSVDSPYGYT
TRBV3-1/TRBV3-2,ASSSWTGGVGYT
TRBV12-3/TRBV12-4,ASDRAGNTIY
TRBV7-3,ASSPVGGGIPDTQY
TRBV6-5,ASSYTSGFTDTQY
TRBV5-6,ASSSRDRYYGYT
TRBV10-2,ASSRQLIGNTDTQY
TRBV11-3,ASSLNGGREAF
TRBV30,ALLAGTGGYEQY
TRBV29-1,SAMTGGSYGYT
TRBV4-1,ASSPWGATNEKLF
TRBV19,ASSGHSFGNTGELF
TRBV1,TSTTIQDSNQPQH